Listed below are T cell receptor beta chains from one sample, sequenced in a study of vaccination effects on CD4 cells after COVID-19. Only in-frame clones appear in the TCRdb table, and some are missing; sequencing was by immunoSEQ multiplex PCR. The sample lists 25,000 to 35,000 clones; around 75% were seen once. For these receptors, no antigen is known. Sequences were derived from CD4+ T cells from PBMCs cultured with SARS-CoV-2 spike peptides, sampled before COVID-19 vaccination. These receptors were taken from a human donor who received a COVID-19 vaccine. Both conserved end residues are part of each CDR3. The order of the fields is V gene, clone size, D gene, J gene, CDR3 DNA, CDR3 protein. A D gene is named only where the DNA matches it firmly. Clone sizes are given selectively: once, few, many, or a class where the clone is expanded.

TRBV6-5	.	.	TRBJ1-1	TGTGCCAGCAGGGGTATTGGCACTGAAGCTTTCTTT	CASRGIGTEAFF
TRBV18	.	.	TRBJ2-7	TGTGCCAGCTTCGGGGGAACCCACGAGCAGTACTTC	CASFGGTHEQYF
TRBV6-2/TRBV6-3	.	.	TRBJ2-7	TGTGCCAGCAGTTACATATCCCAGGGCGAGCAGTACTTC	CASSYISQGEQYF
TRBV25-1	medium-sized	.	TRBJ1-1	TGTGCCAGCAGTGAATTTAAGGAGGGCACTGAAGCTTTCTTT	CASSEFKEGTEAFF
TRBV11-2	few	.	TRBJ1-4	TGTGCCAGCAGCTTAGGGGCAGCAACAAAGGCAACTAATGAAAAACTGTTTTTT	CASSLGAATKATNEKLFF
TRBV19	.	.	TRBJ1-5	TGTGCCAGTAGTACGACAGGTGGCCATCAGCCCCAGCATTTT	CASSTTGGHQPQHF
TRBV29-1	.	.	TRBJ2-1	TGCAGCGCAGGTCTCTACAATGAGCAGTTCTTC	CSAGLYNEQFF
TRBV3-1/TRBV3-2	.	TRBD2	TRBJ2-1	TGTGCCAGCAGCCTCCTCCTAGCGGGAGGGGGGGGTGAGCAGTTCTTC	CASSLLLAGGGGEQFF
TRBV11-2	.	.	TRBJ1-1	TGTGCCAGCTCCCCCCCCAGGTTGATTGGCACTGAAGCTTTCTTT	CASSPPRLIGTEAFF
TRBV7-9	.	TRBD2	TRBJ2-1	TGTGCCAGCAGCGGGACTAGCGGGGGGAACAATGAGCAGTTCTTC	CASSGTSGGNNEQFF
TRBV28	once	.	TRBJ2-7	TGTGCCAGCAGTTTATTTATCTTGGACTCCCATCTTGGCGAGCAGTACTTC	CASSLFILDSHLGEQYF
TRBV24-1	.	TRBD1	TRBJ1-1	TGTGCCACCAGTGTCCCAGGGGGGAAGGCTTTCTTT	CATSVPGGKAFF
TRBV5-4	few	TRBD1	TRBJ2-3	TGTGCCAGCAGCTGGACAGGAAACACAGATACGCAGTATTTT	CASSWTGNTDTQYF
TRBV3-1/TRBV3-2	.	.	TRBJ2-5	TGTGCCAGCAGCCGGGGACCCCAAGAGACCCAGTACTTC	CASSRGPQETQYF
TRBV27	few	.	TRBJ2-7	TGTGCCAGCAGTTTGGGGCAGGCACCTATCTACGAGCAGTACTTC	CASSLGQAPIYEQYF
TRBV2	few	.	TRBJ1-2	TGTTCCCTCAGGGTAACAGCCGATAACTATGGCTACACCTTC	CSLRVTADNYGYTF
TRBV7-9	.	.	TRBJ1-5	TGTGCCAGCAGCTTACAGGGTACTCGGCAGCCCCAGCATTTT	CASSLQGTRQPQHF
TRBV5-6	.	TRBD1	TRBJ1-5	TGTGCCAGCAGCAAGGACAGGACACTCAATCAGCCCCAGCATTTT	CASSKDRTLNQPQHF
TRBV5-1	.	.	TRBJ2-1	TGCGCCAGCAGCTCGGAGACAGGCAGCTCCTACAATGAGCAGTTCTTC	CASSSETGSSYNEQFF
TRBV5-1	.	TRBD1	TRBJ1-3	TGCGCCAGCAGCGGGACAGCGAGCTCTGGAAACACCATATATTTT	CASSGTASSGNTIYF
TRBV6-5	few	.	TRBJ2-7	TGTGCCAGCAGTTACTCGTTTGGGAGCTCCTACGAGCAGTACTTC	CASSYSFGSSYEQYF
TRBV2	.	TRBD2	TRBJ2-3	TGTGCCAGCAATTCCCTAGCGGGAGGAGGAGATACGCAGTATTTT	CASNSLAGGGDTQYF
TRBV19	.	TRBD1	TRBJ1-1	TGTGCCAGTAGTACCAGACAGGGGGAAGCTTTCTTT	CASSTRQGEAFF
TRBV2	.	TRBD1	TRBJ1-1	TGTGCCAGCAAACAGGGGGCGGGAAACACTGAAGCTTTCTTT	CASKQGAGNTEAFF
TRBV6-1	.	.	TRBJ1-3	TGTGCCAGCAGTGAACGGGGAGGGAGGGACGCCATATATTTT	CASSERGGRDAIYF
TRBV10-3	.	.	TRBJ1-1	TGTGCCATCATGAGGCACGGCAACACTGAAGCTTTCTTT	CAIMRHGNTEAFF
TRBV19	.	TRBD2	TRBJ2-1	TGTGCCAGTACCTTAGCGGGGGCCCACAATGAGCAGTTCTTC	CASTLAGAHNEQFF
TRBV25-1	.	TRBD2	TRBJ2-1	TGTGCCAGCAGTGATATAGGACTAGCCGGTTACAATGAGCAGTTCTTC	CASSDIGLAGYNEQFF
TRBV18	.	TRBD2	TRBJ2-7	TGTGCCAGCTCGTCCCCTCTAGCGGGAGTTGGAATGAACGAGCAGTACTTC	CASSSPLAGVGMNEQYF
TRBV5-1	.	TRBD1	TRBJ2-6	TGCGCCAGCAGCTCCCGACAGGGGGCGCGTGGAGGGGCCAACGTCCTGACTTTC	CASSSRQGARGGANVLTF
TRBV5-1	.	.	TRBJ2-1	TGCGCCAGCAGCACTTGGGACTATGAGCAGTTCTTC	CASSTWDYEQFF
TRBV6-5	.	TRBD2	TRBJ2-7	TGTGCCAGCAGTTACAACCTAGCGGGAGAGGCATACGAGCAGTACTTC	CASSYNLAGEAYEQYF
TRBV27	.	.	TRBJ1-3	TGTGCCAGCGCCCGAGGGGGTGTTGGAAACACCATATATTTT	CASARGGVGNTIYF
TRBV3-1/TRBV3-2	.	TRBD2	TRBJ2-2	TGTGCCAGCAGCCGCTTTTATTTCAGCGGGGCGAACACCGGGGAGCTGTTTTTT	CASSRFYFSGANTGELFF
TRBV3-1/TRBV3-2	.	.	TRBJ2-1	TGTGCCAGCAGCCAAGACGGCGCCACCTACAATGAGCAGTTCTTC	CASSQDGATYNEQFF
TRBV19	.	TRBD1	TRBJ1-4	TGTGCCAGTAGTAGAGCGACAGGGAGGTGGGGTAATGAAAAACTGTTTTTT	CASSRATGRWGNEKLFF
TRBV20-1	.	TRBD1	TRBJ2-1	TGCAGTGCTAGTTCCGGGGGGACAGGGGACTCCAATGAGCAGTTCTTC	CSASSGGTGDSNEQFF
TRBV10-3	.	TRBD1	TRBJ1-1	TGTGCCATCTCCCGGGACAGGGGGCAAGTGAACACTGAAGCTTTCTTT	CAISRDRGQVNTEAFF
TRBV11-2	once	.	TRBJ2-7	TGTGCCAGCAGCTCAACGGGCTTGGCTCCCTCCTCCTACGAGCAGTACTTC	CASSSTGLAPSSYEQYF
TRBV30	once	TRBD2	TRBJ2-7	TGTGCCTGGAGTGTTCGGGGGGTCGAGCAGTACTTC	CAWSVRGVEQYF
TRBV3-1/TRBV3-2	once	.	TRBJ2-2	TGTGCCAGCAGCCAACGGACGACCGGGGAGCTGTTTTTT	CASSQRTTGELFF
TRBV4-2	.	.	TRBJ1-4	TGTGCCAGCAGCCAAGGTCTTCAGGGATCCGAAAAACTGTTTTTT	CASSQGLQGSEKLFF
TRBV29-1	.	TRBD1	TRBJ2-3	TGCAGCTTGACAGGGGGCACAGATACGCAGTATTTT	CSLTGGTDTQYF